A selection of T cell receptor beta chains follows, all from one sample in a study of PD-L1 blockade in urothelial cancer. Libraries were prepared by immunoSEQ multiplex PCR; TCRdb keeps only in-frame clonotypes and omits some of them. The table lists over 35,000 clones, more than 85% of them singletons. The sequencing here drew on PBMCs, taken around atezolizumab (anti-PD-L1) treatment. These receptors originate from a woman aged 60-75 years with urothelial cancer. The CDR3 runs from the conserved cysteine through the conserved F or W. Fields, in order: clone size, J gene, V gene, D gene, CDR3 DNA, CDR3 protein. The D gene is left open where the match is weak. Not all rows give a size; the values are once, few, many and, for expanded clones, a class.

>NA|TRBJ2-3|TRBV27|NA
TGTGCCAGCAGTTTAAGCTCCGAGGGTTTGACAGATACGCAGTATTTT
CASSLSSEGLTDTQYF
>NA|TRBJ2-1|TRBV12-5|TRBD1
TGTGCTAGTGGTTTGGGGGACAGTCTAACCTACAATGAGCAGTTCTTC
CASGLGDSLTYNEQFF
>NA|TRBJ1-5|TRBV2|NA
TGTGCCAGCAGCAGGCATGGACAGTTAAATCAGCCCCAGCATTTT
CASSRHGQLNQPQHF
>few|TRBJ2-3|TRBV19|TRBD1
TGTGCCAGTAGTATGACAGGGGCCCCTAGCACAGATACGCAGTATTTT
CASSMTGAPSTDTQYF
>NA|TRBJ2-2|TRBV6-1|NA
TGTGCCAGCAGTACCCTAAGTAGGCGGACCGGGGAGCTGTTTTTT
CASSTLSRRTGELFF
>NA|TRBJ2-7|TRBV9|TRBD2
TGTGCCAGCTCCGGGACTAGCGGGATCGGGGAGCAGTACTTC
CASSGTSGIGEQYF
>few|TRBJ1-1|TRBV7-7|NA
TGTGCCAGCAGCTTAGCCCTCGGACAGGAAGCTTTCTTT
CASSLALGQEAFF
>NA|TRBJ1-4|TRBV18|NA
TGTGCCAGCTCCGCTGACACCTCAACTAATGAAAAACTGTTTTTT
CASSADTSTNEKLFF
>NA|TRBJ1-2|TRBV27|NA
TGTGCCAGCAGTCCCCAGGGGAACTATGGCTACACCTTC
CASSPQGNYGYTF
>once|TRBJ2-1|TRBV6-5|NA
TGTGCCAGCAGTTACTCGAGGAAGCAGTTCTTC
CASSYSRKQFF
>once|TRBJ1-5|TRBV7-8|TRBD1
TGTGCCAGCAGCCTAGGACAGGGGGCAAGTCAGCCCCAGCATTTT
CASSLGQGASQPQHF
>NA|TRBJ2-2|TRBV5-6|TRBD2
TGTGCCAGCAGCTTGAGAGCTAGCGGCGCATACACCGGGGAGCTGTTTTTT
CASSLRASGAYTGELFF
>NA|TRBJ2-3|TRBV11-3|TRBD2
TGTGCCAGCAGCCCTTCCAGGACTAGCGCGGGTACGCAGTATTTT
CASSPSRTSAGTQYF
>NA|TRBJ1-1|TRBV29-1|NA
TGCAGCGTCGCCCTTCAAAAGGCGGACACTGAAGCTTTCTTT
CSVALQKADTEAFF
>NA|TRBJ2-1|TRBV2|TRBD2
TGTGCCAGCAGTGATAGCGGGAGGAGGGACAATGAGCAGTTCTTC
CASSDSGRRDNEQFF
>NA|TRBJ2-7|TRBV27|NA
TGTGCCAGCAGTTGGCAGGGAGGCTACGAGCAGTACTTC
CASSWQGGYEQYF
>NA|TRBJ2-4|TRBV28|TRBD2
TGTGCCAGCAGGCCTACTAGCGGGCTAGCCAAAAACATTCAGTACTTC
CASRPTSGLAKNIQYF
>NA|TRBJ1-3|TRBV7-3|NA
TGTGCCAGCAGCTCCACCAGTGACTCTGGAAACACCATATATTTT
CASSSTSDSGNTIYF
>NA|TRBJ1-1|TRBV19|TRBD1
TGTGCCAGTAGTTCCCTAAGACAGGGTAAGAGTGAAGCTTTCTTT
CASSSLRQGKSEAFF
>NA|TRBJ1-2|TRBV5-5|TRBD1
TGTGCCAGCAGCCAAGGACAGGCCAGCCCCTATGGCTACACCTTC
CASSQGQASPYGYTF
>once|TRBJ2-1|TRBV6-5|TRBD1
TGTGCCAGCCGACAGGGGTTCAATGAGCAGTTCTTC
CASRQGFNEQFF
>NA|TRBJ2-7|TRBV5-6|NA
TGTGCCAGTATACGCAGGGGAAGCTCCTACGAGCAGTACTTC
CASIRRGSSYEQYF
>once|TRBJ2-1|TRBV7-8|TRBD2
TGTGCCAGCAGCTTTGGCAGCGGGAGATTTAATGAGCAGTTCTTC
CASSFGSGRFNEQFF
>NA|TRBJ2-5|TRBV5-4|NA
TGTGCCAGCAGCCGCATGCCCACCGGGGAGACCCAGTACTTC
CASSRMPTGETQYF
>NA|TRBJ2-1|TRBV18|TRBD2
TGTGCCAGCTCACCACCGTGGGCTAGCGGGAGATCGAGCTCCTACAATGAGCAGTTCTTC
CASSPPWASGRSSSYNEQFF
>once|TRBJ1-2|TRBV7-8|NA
TGTGCCAGCAGCTTAGCCCCCCGGACAGAGAACTATGGCTACACCTTC
CASSLAPRTENYGYTF
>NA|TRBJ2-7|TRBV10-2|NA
TGCGCCGTCCTCCGGGACTCCTACGAGCAGTACTTC
CAVLRDSYEQYF
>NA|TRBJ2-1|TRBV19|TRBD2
TGTGCCAGTAGTTCAACTAGCGCCCTCGTTTATGGGCAGTTCTTC
CASSSTSALVYGQFF
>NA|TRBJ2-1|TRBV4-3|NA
TGCGCCAGCAGCCAAGAAACAGACTACAATGAGCAGTTCTTC
CASSQETDYNEQFF